These 25 T cell receptor beta chains originate from one sample sequenced in a study of T cells in Graves' hyperthyroidism and ophthalmopathy (dated by TCRdb to the late 2010s). The library was produced with multiplex PCR. Instrument used: Illumina HiSeq 2000. TCR beta CDR3 regions were amplified from RNA transcripts. The first round of RT-PCR for the TCR CDR3 was performed with the HTBI primer set and the Qiagen OneStep RT-PCR kit. TCRdb's own reprocessing of the public reads used fastp at Q25 and MiXCR and kept productive beta chains. Every distinct CDR3 protein forms one entry, paired with its most common genes and DNA. The sample includes roughly 510,000 distinct CDR3 sequences, with under 25% observed a single time. The ten biggest clones cover about 30% of the sample. The specimen sequenced was blood. These receptors were taken from a man younger than 30 with Graves' hyperthyroidism.

This clonotype was recorded many times. The rearrangement uses TRBV28 and TRBJ1-2; maybe TRBD1 (5 bases). The V gene lost 3 bases and the J gene lost 7 bases, with 9 bases spanning the gap. CDR3 length: 12 amino acids. Germline assignment: CDR1 MDHEN and CDR2 SYDVKM. CDR3 region: CASSLGLIGYTF. CDR3 DNA sequence: TGTGCCAGCAGTTTGGGACTTATTGGCTACACCTTC.

This clonotype was observed many times. The V and J genes are TRBV9 and TRBJ1-2, with 7 bases lining up with TRBD1. Per germline, CDR1 SGDLS and CDR2 YYNGEE. This CDR3 is built from 13 residues. The V and J ends lost 0 bases and 6 bases, in that order; junction bases with no gene match: 2. The CDR3 DNA is TGTGCCAGCAGCGTAGGACAGGGTAATGGCTACACCTTC. This gives the protein CASSVGQGNGYTF.

At least ten counts were recorded for this clonotype. This rearrangement joins TRBV7-9 to TRBJ2-7; 8 bases agree with TRBD1. The CDR3 runs 13 residues. V dropped 5 bases and J dropped 4; count of bases not matched to a gene: 4. Germline loops: CDR1 SEHNR, CDR2 FQNEAQ (reference sequence). CDR3 region: CASSDDRGYEQYF. DNA for the CDR3: TGTGCCAGCAGCGACGACAGGGGTTACGAGCAGTACTTC.

This clonotype was counted many times. The chain is built from TRBV24-1 and TRBJ2-7, with D possibly being TRBD2 (5 bases). The CDR3 loop spans 13 amino acids. V shed 0 bases and J shed 6 bases, with 8 bases lying between them. Germline V gene lookup returns CDR1 KGHDR and CDR2 SFDVKD. The CDR3: CATSDLDEGEQYF. The CDR3 region has the DNA TGTGCCACCAGTGATTTGGACGAGGGCGAGCAGTACTTC.

This clonotype was detected many times. In nucleotides, the CDR3 is TGTGCCAGCAATAGACAGGGCGAGACCCAGTACTTC. It is translated as CASNRQGETQYF. The rearrangement joins TRBV28 to TRBJ2-5; TRBD1 aligns across 7 bases. Trimming removed 7 bases from V and 5 bases from J; junction bases left unmatched: 4. Looked up from germline, CDR1 is MDHEN and CDR2 is SYDVKM. The CDR3 contains 12 residues.

The rearrangement uses TRBV6-1 and TRBJ2-5, with D possibly TRBD1 on 6 matching bases. Deletions cut 2 bases from V and 1 base from J, with 11 bases between. CDR1 is MNHNS and CDR2 is SASEGT in the germline V gene. The CDR3 sequence is 15 residues long. As DNA, the CDR3 is TGTGCCAGCAGTGAATCGAGGGGGACCCAAGAGACCCAGTACTTC. As protein: CASSESRGTQETQYF.

Ten or more counts support this clonotype. The chain couples TRBV6-5 to TRBJ2-5; TRBD2 matches 12 bases. After removal of 5 bases from V and 1 base from J, the junction contained 2 bases not matched to a gene. Germline CDR1 is MNHEY and CDR2 is SVGAGI. CDR3 length: 15 residues. CDR3 DNA: TGTGCCAGCAGTCAGGGACTAGCGGGCCAAGAGACCCAGTACTTC. It yields the protein CASSQGLAGQETQYF.

The table lists this clonotype with many counts. This sequence joins TRBV3-1 and TRBJ1-1, with TRBD1 matching 8 bases. The CDR3 runs to 14 residues. Per germline, CDR1 LGHDT and CDR2 YNNKEL (reference sequence). V lost 6 bases to trimming and J lost 4 bases; unmatched junction nucleotides: 7. The CDR3 sequence is CASSLDRGGTEAFF. DNA for the CDR3: TGTGCCAGCAGTCTCGACAGGGGAGGCACTGAAGCTTTCTTT.

The gene calls are TRBV28 and TRBJ1-1; D remains ambiguous. CDR1 is MDHEN, CDR2 SYDVKM, per germline. Between the trimmed V and J ends, which lost 6 bases and 0 bases, there was a span of 14 bases. The CDR3 covers 15 residues. Here the CDR3 reads CASSETGRMNTEAFF. The CDR3, as DNA: TGTGCCAGCAGCGAAACCGGACGGATGAACACTGAAGCTTTCTTT.

This clonotype came up once. V gene TRBV12-3 or TRBV12-4 combines with J gene TRBJ1-1; D unresolved. This CDR3 has 13 amino acids. Trimming cost V 3 bases and J 6 bases, with 11 bases left between them. The CDR3 region has the DNA TGTGCCAGCAGTTTTACAGCGCCATCTGAAGCTTTCTTT. Residues: CASSFTAPSEAFF.

This chain joins TRBV15 and TRBJ1-2; TRBD1 agrees at 10 bases. The ends lost 5 bases at V and 6 bases at J; junction bases unmatched: 3. The germline V gene has CDR1 LNHNV and CDR2 YYDKDF (reference sequence). The CDR3 runs 13 residues. The CDR3 spells CATSPDRGNGYTF. The CDR3 DNA follows: TGTGCCACCAGCCCGGACAGGGGGAATGGCTACACCTTC.

This clonotype was counted many times. The chain joins TRBV19 to TRBJ2-7; 10 bases align to TRBD2. In germline, CDR1 is LNHDA, CDR2 SQIVND (reference sequence). The CDR3 has 15 amino acids. Germline trimming cut 4 bases from V and 4 bases from J; bases unmatched to any gene: 7. The chain's CDR3 is CASSRSGGADYEQYF. The CDR3 nucleotides read TGTGCCAGTAGTAGGAGCGGGGGGGCCGATTACGAGCAGTACTTC.

This clonotype was picked up many times. This rearrangement joins TRBV25-1 to TRBJ2-5; 9 bases map to TRBD1. The CDR3 sequence is 15 residues long. Trimming took 4 bases from V and 4 from J; bases not matched to a gene: 7. Germline V gene data show CDR1 as MGHDK and CDR2 as SYGVNS. The CDR3 DNA follows: TGTGCCAGCAGTGGATACGCGGGACAGGGAGAGACCCAGTACTTC. Encoded protein: CASSGYAGQGETQYF.

This clonotype showed up many times. J is TRBJ2-5 and V is TRBV12-3 or TRBV12-4, with D possibly matching TRBD1 (6 bases). Trimming took 4 bases from V and 1 from J, leaving 16 bases between them. This CDR3 is 16 amino acids long. The CDR3 protein is CASSSFGTPFQETQYF. The CDR3 region has the DNA TGTGCCAGCAGTTCCTTCGGGACACCGTTCCAAGAGACCCAGTACTTC.

Ten or more counts support this clonotype. In DNA, the CDR3 is TGTGCCAGCAGCCCCAGAGAGGGGGCGAGAGCTTTCTTT. Protein product: CASSPREGARAFF. The rearrangement joins TRBV7-8 to TRBJ1-1; TRBD1 aligns across 7 bases. The V gene's germline CDR1 is SGHVS and CDR2 FQNEAQ. The CDR3 consists of 13 residues. V was clipped by 5 bases and J by 10 bases; unmatched bases: 10.

This clonotype was detected many times. The rearrangement uses TRBV30 and TRBJ1-5, with 9 bases matching TRBD1. CDR1 is GTSNPN, CDR2 SVGIG, per germline (reference sequence). The junction had 5 bases not matched to a gene; V was cut back by 5 bases and J by 3 bases. CDR3 length: 14 amino acids. The CDR3 region is CAWAGQGDNQPQHF. DNA for the CDR3: TGTGCCTGGGCGGGACAGGGTGACAATCAGCCCCAGCATTTT.

This clonotype has ten or more counts. The genes are TRBV2 and TRBJ2-7; D call uncertain. Trimming left V 4 bases short and J 5 bases short, with 18 bases between. The germline gives CDR1 SNHLY, CDR2 FYNNEI. CDR3 size: 15 residues. The CDR3 region has the DNA TGTGCCAGCAGTGGGGTCTCGTGGTTCCTCGACGAGCAGTACTTC. Protein: CASSGVSWFLDEQYF.

This clonotype was detected ten times or more. V and J are TRBV11-2 and TRBJ2-7; 8 bases agree with TRBD1. The CDR3 length is 17 residues. Per the germline V gene, CDR1 is SGHAT and CDR2 is FQNNGV. J was trimmed by 6 bases and V by 0 bases; bases with no gene match: 13. The DNA for the CDR3 is TGTGCCAGCAGCTTAGATGGGGGTTCCAGGGGGCAGGGCGAGCAGTACTTC. This encodes CASSLDGGSRGQGEQYF.

The V and J genes are TRBV12-3 or TRBV12-4 and TRBJ1-1, with 8 nucleotides matching TRBD1. This CDR3 contains 16 residues. V lost 6 bases and J lost 5; bases outside the gene matches: 14. The CDR3 DNA reads as TGTGCCAGCAGCCCCCGGACAGGGTTAATATGGACTGAAGCTTTCTTT. Residues: CASSPRTGLIWTEAFF.

This clonotype was recorded many times. This rearrangement joins TRBV2 to TRBJ2-5; TRBD1 or TRBD2 may be the D gene (6 bases each). Germline assignment: CDR1 SNHLY and CDR2 FYNNEI. With 9 bases removed from V and 5 bases from J, the gap between germline ends came to 22 bases. The CDR3 extends over 15 amino acids. The CDR3 coding sequence is TGTGCCAGTGCAAAAGAAGGGGGGAGTGAGGAGACCCAGTACTTC. Protein sequence: CASAKEGGSEETQYF.

This sequence joins TRBV12-3 or TRBV12-4 and TRBJ2-5; D might be TRBD1 (5 bases). The CDR3 spans 15 residues. Trimming cost V 7 bases and J 4 bases, with 19 bases left between them. The CDR3 sequence is CASTTTQGFGETQYF. In DNA, the CDR3 is TGTGCCAGCACCACCACCCAGGGTTTTGGAGAGACCCAGTACTTC.

Ten or more counts support this clonotype. This sequence joins TRBV29-1 and TRBJ1-3; D may be TRBD1 (5 bases). The CDR3 has 13 residues. Germline loops: CDR1 SQVTM, CDR2 ANQGSEA. The V and J ends lost 7 bases and 0 bases respectively, with 10 bases between them. CDR3 residues: CSADSLSGNTIYF. CDR3 DNA: TGCAGCGCCGACAGCCTCTCTGGAAACACCATATATTTT.

J is TRBJ2-7 and V is TRBV15, with TRBD2 identical over 10 bases. J gave up 5 bases and V 1 base, and 8 bases lay outside the gene matches. The CDR3 runs 16 residues. Germline V gene lookup returns CDR1 LNHNV and CDR2 YYDKDF (reference sequence). The CDR3 region is CATSRVLPGLAHEQYF. The CDR3 region has the DNA TGTGCCACCAGCAGAGTTCTCCCGGGACTAGCGCACGAGCAGTACTTC.

This clonotype came up many times. V and J are TRBV27 and TRBJ2-5; possible D gene TRBD2, 6 bases. Germline CDR1 is MNHEY and CDR2 is SMNVEV (reference sequence). CDR3 length: 15 residues. Trimming took 6 bases from V and 1 from J, leaving 15 bases between them. The CDR3 DNA reads TGTGCCAGCAGACCGTGGGGACTCGTCCAAGAGACCCAGTACTTC. Protein product: CASRPWGLVQETQYF.

This chain uses TRBV5-1 with TRBJ2-5, with 15 bases matching TRBD2. This CDR3 contains 16 residues. After removal of 4 bases from V and 5 bases from J, the junction contained 6 bases not matched to a gene. Per germline, CDR1 SGHRS and CDR2 YFSETQ. CDR3: CASSPGLAGGLETQYF. The CDR3 DNA is TGCGCCAGCAGCCCGGGACTAGCGGGGGGTCTGGAGACCCAGTACTTC.